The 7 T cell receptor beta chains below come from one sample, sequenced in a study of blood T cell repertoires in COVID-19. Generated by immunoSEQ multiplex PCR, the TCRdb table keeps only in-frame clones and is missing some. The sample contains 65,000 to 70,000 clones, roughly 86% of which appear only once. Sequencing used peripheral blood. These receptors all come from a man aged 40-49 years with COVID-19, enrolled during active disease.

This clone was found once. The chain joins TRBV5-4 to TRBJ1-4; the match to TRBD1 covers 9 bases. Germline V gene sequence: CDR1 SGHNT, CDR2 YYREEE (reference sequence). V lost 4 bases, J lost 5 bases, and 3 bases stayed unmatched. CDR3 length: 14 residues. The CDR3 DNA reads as TGTGCCAGCAGCCAAGGGACAGGGAATGAAAAACTGTTTTTT. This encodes CASSQGTGNEKLFF.

CDR3 loop: CASSYPGLAGGRETQYF. The DNA of the CDR3 is TGTGCCAGCAGTTACCCCGGACTAGCGGGGGGTCGGGAGACCCAGTACTTC. The chain couples TRBV6-2 or TRBV6-3 to TRBJ2-5; 14 bases line up with TRBD2. The V gene's germline CDR1 is MNHEY and CDR2 SVGEGT. The trim removed 2 bases at V and 5 bases at J, leaving 7 bases unmatched. The CDR3 is made up of 17 amino acids.

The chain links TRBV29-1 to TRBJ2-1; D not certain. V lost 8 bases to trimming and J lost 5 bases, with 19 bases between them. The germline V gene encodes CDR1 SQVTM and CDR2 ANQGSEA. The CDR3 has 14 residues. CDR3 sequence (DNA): TGCAGCTTGCTCGTGGGTTTGCAGGACAATGAGCAGTTCTTC. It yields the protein CSLLVGLQDNEQFF.

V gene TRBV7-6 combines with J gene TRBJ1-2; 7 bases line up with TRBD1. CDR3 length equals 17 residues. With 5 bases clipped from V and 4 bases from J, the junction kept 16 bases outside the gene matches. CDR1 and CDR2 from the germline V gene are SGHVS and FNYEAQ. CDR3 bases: TGTGCCAGCAGCCCGGGACAGCCCCAGCGATGGCCCTATGGCTACACCTTC. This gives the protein CASSPGQPQRWPYGYTF. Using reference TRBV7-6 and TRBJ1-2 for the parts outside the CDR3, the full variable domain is GAGVSQSPRYKVTKRGQDVALRCDPISGHVSLYWYRQALGQGPEFLTYFNYEAQQDKSGLPNDRFSAERPEGSISTLTIQRTEQRDSAMYRCASSPGQPQRWPYGYTFGSGTRLTVV.

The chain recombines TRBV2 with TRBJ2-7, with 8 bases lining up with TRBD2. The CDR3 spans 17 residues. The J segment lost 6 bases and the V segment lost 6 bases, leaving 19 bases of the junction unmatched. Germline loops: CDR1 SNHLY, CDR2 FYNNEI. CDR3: CASREGSGSSGVSEQYF. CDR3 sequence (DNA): TGTGCCAGCAGGGAGGGTTCCGGCAGTAGCGGGGTTTCCGAGCAGTACTTC.

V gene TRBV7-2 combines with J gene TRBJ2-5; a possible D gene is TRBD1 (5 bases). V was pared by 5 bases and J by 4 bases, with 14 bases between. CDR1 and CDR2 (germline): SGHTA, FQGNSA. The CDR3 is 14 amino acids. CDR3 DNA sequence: TGTGCCAGCAGCACCCCGTTCAGGGCAGAGACCCAGTACTTC. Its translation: CASSTPFRAETQYF.

Here the CDR3 reads CASSSRLGARNEQFF. As DNA, the CDR3 is TGTGCCAGCAGCTCAAGGCTGGGGGCGCGTAATGAGCAGTTCTTC. The chain carries TRBV7-3 and TRBJ2-1; D is possibly TRBD1 (6 bases). The V and J ends lost 4 bases and 7 bases respectively, with 17 bases between them. Germline CDR1 reads SGHTA; CDR2 reads FQGTGA. The CDR3 contains 15 residues.